These T cell receptor beta chains were read from a single sample in a study of cytomegalovirus exposure and HLA in healthy donors. The protocol was immunoSEQ multiplex PCR, while the TCRdb copy is restricted to in-frame clones and leaves out a portion. The table lists 150,000 to 200,000 clones, roughly 85% of them singletons. Sequences were obtained from PBMCs. All receptors come from a woman aged 50 to 65 in good health and CMV-seropositive. Both conserved end residues are part of each CDR3. A D gene is named only where the DNA matches it firmly. Some rows mark clone size as missing; the rest say once, few, many or name a class of expanded clone.

j_gene	v_gene	d_gene	abundance	CDR3nt	CDR3aa
TRBJ2-5	TRBV9	TRBD1	-	TGTGCCAGCAGCGCCAGGGGGCAGGAAGAGACCCAGTACTTC	CASSARGQEETQYF
TRBJ1-1	TRBV15	-	-	TGTGCCACCAGCAGAGATCTCGCGGGGGCTGAAGCTTTCTTT	CATSRDLAGAEAFF
TRBJ2-4	TRBV21-1	-	-	TGTGCCAGCGACCGGGACAGAAGAAACATTCAGTACTTC	CASDRDRRNIQYF
TRBJ2-2	TRBV5-6	TRBD2	-	TGTGCCAGCAGCTTGGTAGCGGGGGGGCCAGGCCGGGAGCTGTTTTTT	CASSLVAGGPGRELFF
TRBJ1-5	TRBV6-1	-	-	TGTGCCAGCAGTGAAATGTCGGTTAGCAATCAGCCCCAGCATTTT	CASSEMSVSNQPQHF
TRBJ1-1	TRBV11-2	-	-	TGTGCCAGCAGCTTAGGGAGGGTGGGAGGCACTGAAGCTTTCTTT	CASSLGRVGGTEAFF
TRBJ2-7	TRBV28	-	-	TGTGCCAGCAGAGGGGAAAACTCCTACGAGCAGTACTTC	CASRGENSYEQYF
TRBJ1-1	TRBV5-6	TRBD1	-	TGTGCCAGCAGCTTTAGGGGGCCAATGAACACTGAAGCTTTCTTT	CASSFRGPMNTEAFF
TRBJ1-2	TRBV4-1	TRBD1	-	TGCGCCAGCAGCCAACCCTTTTTGACAGGGCTGGGCTATGGCTACACCTTC	CASSQPFLTGLGYGYTF
TRBJ2-7	TRBV4-3	TRBD1	-	TGCGCCAGCAGCCCCGGATTGGACAGGGACGGCCACGAGCAGTACTTC	CASSPGLDRDGHEQYF
TRBJ1-1	TRBV6-1	TRBD1	-	TGTGCCAGCAGCCTATCCGGGACAGAGCAAGCTTTCTTT	CASSLSGTEQAFF
TRBJ2-5	TRBV19	TRBD2	-	TGTGCCAGTAGTACCAAAGGCAGGACTAGCGGGGTACAAGAGACCCAGTACTTC	CASSTKGRTSGVQETQYF
TRBJ2-7	TRBV18	TRBD1	few	TGTGCCAGCTCACCATTCTCCCCCGGAACGGGACAGGGCTCCCACGAGCAGTACTTC	CASSPFSPGTGQGSHEQYF
TRBJ1-2	TRBV5-1	-	-	TGCGCCAGCAGCCCCGGGGGAGGGGACCCCTATGGCTACACCTTC	CASSPGGGDPYGYTF
TRBJ2-1	TRBV11-2	TRBD2	-	TGTGCCAGCAGCTTAGACGGGGGGAAGTACAATGAGCAGTTCTTC	CASSLDGGKYNEQFF
TRBJ1-6	TRBV5-6	-	-	TGTGCCAGCAGCTTGGGAGGGCCCCTCCACTTT	CASSLGGPLHF
TRBJ1-5	TRBV28	-	few	TGTGCCAGCAGAGGAGTGGGAGTGGGCCTTAGCAATCAGCCCCAGCATTTT	CASRGVGVGLSNQPQHF
TRBJ1-2	TRBV10-3	-	-	TGTGCCGCCCGGGACTTCTATGGCTACACCTTC	CAARDFYGYTF
TRBJ2-3	TRBV7-9	-	-	TGTGCCAGCAGCTTAGCGGCGGCACCCAGCACAGATACGCAGTATTTT	CASSLAAAPSTDTQYF
TRBJ2-7	TRBV21-1	-	-	TGTGCCATGGACATCCCCTCTTACGAGCAGTACTTC	CAMDIPSYEQYF
TRBJ2-1	TRBV4-3	-	few	TGCGCCAGCAGCCATGGAGGACGGGGAGACTACAATGAGCAGTTCTTC	CASSHGGRGDYNEQFF
TRBJ2-7	TRBV5-1	-	-	TGCGCCAGCAGCTTGGTGGTACAGGGTGGCTCCTACGAGCAGTACTTC	CASSLVVQGGSYEQYF